The T cell receptor (beta chain) described here comes from a study of T cell responses to AZD1222 COVID-19 vaccine. This clone was counted many times. Assay: immunoSEQ multiplex PCR; the TCRdb copy retains only in-frame clones and omits some. The sample records under 150,000 clones, 70% to 85% being singletons. Germline V gene data show CDR1 as SGHTA and CDR2 as FQGNSA. V lost 1 base, J lost 4 bases, and 13 bases stayed unmatched. The CDR3 runs to 18 residues. The sequencing here drew on peripheral blood, taken 28 days after the second AZD1222 dose. The receptor was isolated from an adult who received the AZD1222 COVID-19 vaccine. This chain links TRBV7-2 with TRBJ1-5, with 7 bases fitting TRBD1. The CDR3 reads CASSLVPIQGRENQPQHF. CDR3 nucleotide sequence: TGTGCCAGCAGCTTAGTCCCTATACAGGGGAGAGAAAATCAGCCCCAGCATTTT.